This T cell receptor (beta chain) was recovered during a study of blood T cells in healthy people across ages. CDR3 size: 17 residues. Primers used in a second PCR of about 7 to 11 cycles were a sample-barcoded 5' primer and a J-beta primer mix. Via MiXCR, TCRdb re-called the 5' RACE reads, giving one row per CDR3 protein. Here the sample spans about 2 million distinct CDR3 sequences, 49% being singletons. For this clonotype: The antigen is undetermined.

Study-wide results and limits: Those diversity estimates obtained from one million T cells were thought to be underestimates.

The V and J genes are TRBV21-1 and TRBJ2-6; the tabulated D call, TRBD1, remains unverified against the DNA. TRBV21-1 is recorded as a pseudogene. The origin of this receptor is a woman between 40 and 50 years old in good health. Sequences were obtained from blood. CDR3 protein: CASSGPLHSSGANVLTF. In DNA, the CDR3 is TGTGCCAGCAGCGGGCCCCTGCACAGCTCTGGGGCCAACGTCCTGACTTTC.